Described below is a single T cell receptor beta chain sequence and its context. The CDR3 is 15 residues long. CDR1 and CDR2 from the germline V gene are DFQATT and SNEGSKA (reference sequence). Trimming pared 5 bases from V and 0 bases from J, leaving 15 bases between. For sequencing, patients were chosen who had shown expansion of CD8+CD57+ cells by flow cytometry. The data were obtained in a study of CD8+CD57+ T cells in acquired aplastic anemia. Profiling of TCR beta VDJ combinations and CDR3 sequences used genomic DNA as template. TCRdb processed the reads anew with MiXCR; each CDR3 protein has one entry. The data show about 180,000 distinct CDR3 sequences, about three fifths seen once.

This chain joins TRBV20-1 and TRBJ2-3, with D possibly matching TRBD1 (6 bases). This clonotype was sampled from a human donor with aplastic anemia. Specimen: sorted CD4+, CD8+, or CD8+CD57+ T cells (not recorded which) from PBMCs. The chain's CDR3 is CSARPGQASTDTQYF. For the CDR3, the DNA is TGCAGTGCTCGCCCGGGACAAGCTAGCACAGATACGCAGTATTTT.